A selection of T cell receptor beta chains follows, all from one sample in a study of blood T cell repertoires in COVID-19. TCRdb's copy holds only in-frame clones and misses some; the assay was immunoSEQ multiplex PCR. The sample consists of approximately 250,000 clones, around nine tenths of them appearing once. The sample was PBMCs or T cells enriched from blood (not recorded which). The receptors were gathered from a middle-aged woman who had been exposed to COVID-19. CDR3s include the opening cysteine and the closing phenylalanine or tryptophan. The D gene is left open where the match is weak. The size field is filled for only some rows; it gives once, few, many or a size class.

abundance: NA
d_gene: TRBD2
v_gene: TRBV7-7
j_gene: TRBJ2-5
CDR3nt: TGTGCTAGCAGCTTCGGCCCCGATGGGACTAGCGGGAGGGCCGAGCAAGAGACCCAGTACTTC
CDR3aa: CASSFGPDGTSGRAEQETQYF

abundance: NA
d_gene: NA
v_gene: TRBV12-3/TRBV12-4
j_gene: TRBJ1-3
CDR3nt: TGTGCCAGCAGTTTAGTTCTGGGAAACACCATATATTTT
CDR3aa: CASSLVLGNTIYF

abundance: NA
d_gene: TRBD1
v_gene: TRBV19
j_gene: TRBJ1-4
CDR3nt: TGTGCCAGTAGTGACGACAGGGGATCAACTAATGAAAAACTGTTTTTT
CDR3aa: CASSDDRGSTNEKLFF

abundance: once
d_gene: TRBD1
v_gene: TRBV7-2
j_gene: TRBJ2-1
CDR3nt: TGTGCCAGCAGCTCCAGTGCCGGGACAGGGGAGCGCGAGCAGTTCTTC
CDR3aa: CASSSSAGTGEREQFF

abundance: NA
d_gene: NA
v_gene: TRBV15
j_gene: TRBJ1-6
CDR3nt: TGTGCCACCAGCAGAGAAAGCGGGTCACCCCTCCACTTT
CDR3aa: CATSRESGSPLHF

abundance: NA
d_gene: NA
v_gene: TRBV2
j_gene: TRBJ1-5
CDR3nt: TGTGCCAGCAATCAGGGAAGGATGAGCAATCAGCCCCAGCATTTT
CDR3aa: CASNQGRMSNQPQHF

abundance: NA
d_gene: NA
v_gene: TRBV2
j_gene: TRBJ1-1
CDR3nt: TGTGCCAGCAGTAGACAGCCCACGAACACTGAAGCTTTCTTT
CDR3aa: CASSRQPTNTEAFF

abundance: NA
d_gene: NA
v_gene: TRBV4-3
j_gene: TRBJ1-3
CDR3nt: TGCGCCAGCAGCCAAGATCGGGCGGGATCTGGAAACACCATATATTTT
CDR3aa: CASSQDRAGSGNTIYF

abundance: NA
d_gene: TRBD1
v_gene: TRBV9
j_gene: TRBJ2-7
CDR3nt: TGTGCCAGCAGCACCCGGGACAGGAACTACGAGCAGTACTTC
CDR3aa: CASSTRDRNYEQYF

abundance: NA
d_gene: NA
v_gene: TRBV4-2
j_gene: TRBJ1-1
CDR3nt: TGTGCCAGCAGCCAAGTTGCCCGACAGAACACTGAAGCTTTCTTT
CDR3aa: CASSQVARQNTEAFF

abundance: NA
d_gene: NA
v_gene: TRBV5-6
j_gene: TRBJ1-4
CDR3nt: TGTGCCAGCAGCTTGGTAGGGGGTCCGGGTAATGAAAAACTGTTTTTT
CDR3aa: CASSLVGGPGNEKLFF

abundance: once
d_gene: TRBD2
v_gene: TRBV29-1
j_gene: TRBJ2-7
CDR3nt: TGCAGCGTCTACTTCCCGGGACTACTCTACGAGCAGTACTTC
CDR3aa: CSVYFPGLLYEQYF

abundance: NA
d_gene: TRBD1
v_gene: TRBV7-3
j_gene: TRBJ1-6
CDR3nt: TGTGCCAGCAGCCGGGGGACCGGGACAGGGCTATCACCCCTCCACTTT
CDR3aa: CASSRGTGTGLSPLHF